This note documents a single T cell receptor (beta chain) sequence. Its recognized antigen is unknown. Base quality data are lacking; no much larger clone is found one base away. This sample stems from a study of blood T cell repertoires in COVID-19 (dated by TCRdb to 2018 to 2020). For the study in its entirety: Samples from collaborators originated in the United States, Italy and Spain and spanned both the acute and convalescent phases of COVID-19. A de-identified subject ID, COVID-19 status, age in years and sex were almost always included in the sample metadata. The repertoires were released in a freely available public database intended as a resource for research on the immune response to SARS-CoV-2. The dataset comprised deeply sampled blood TCRbeta repertoires from subjects exposed to, actively infected with, or recovered from COVID-19. Where available, HLA class I and class II types were taken from metadata supplied by the sample provider and were not determined by assay-based typing. Samples were obtained from the ongoing ImmuneRACE study (first 160 participants) and from 1,000 to 1,500 subjects provided by 6 global collaborators. The prospective study material was composed of cDNA or gDNA derived from T cells, B-cell-depleted T cells, or PBMCs.

V is pared back by 4 bases and J by 5 bases, with 13 bases lying between the germline termini. Inclusive of the bounding cysteine and phenylalanine, the CDR3 is 14 residues long. Of all the DNA, just the CDR3 is kept, 42 bases in frame from base 1. The germline V gene yields SGHNT for CDR1 and YENEEA for CDR2. TCRbeta CDR3 regions were amplified from genomic DNA using the immunoSEQ Assay, a bias-controlled multiplex PCR. Per the original workflow: The number of nucleated cells in each sample was estimated by amplification of reference gene primers within the assay. Sequence reads were collapsed and filtered to measure the absolute abundance of every unique TCRbeta CDR3 rearrangement. For each sample, productive Simpson clonality was calculated as the square root of Simpson's diversity index across productive rearrangements. In TCRdb, the immuneACCESS table is reduced to in-frame sequences with V and J assigned. These tables do not hold every clone; where another copy was compared, an unresolved V gene accounts for under half, and the others remain unexplained. The V and J calls and clone size come from that table; D and trimming were worked out from the DNA. The sample table shows 200,000 to 250,000 clones, and 85% are seen once. Of the sample, 5% to 8% falls within the top ten clones.

Study-wide findings and limitations: The amount of clinical and demographic metadata varied by source and participant and was provided uncurated.

Each collaborating institution followed its own protocols to collect whole blood in K2EDTA tubes. For TCRbeta analysis, collaborators shipped samples as frozen whole blood, isolated PBMCs, or DNA extracted from either of those sample types. This clonotype was obtained from a woman aged 60-70 years with active or convalescent COVID-19. The chain uses TRBV11-3 and TRBJ2-3; the D gene is perhaps TRBD1, from 5 matching bases. Material for sequencing was peripheral blood. CDR3 region: CASSSRDQGDTQYF. The base sequence is TGTGCCAGCAGCTCGAGAGACCAGGGAGATACGCAGTATTTT.